This T cell receptor beta chain derives from a study of T cells in Graves' hyperthyroidism and ophthalmopathy (dated by TCRdb to the late 2010s). For the study in its entirety: Peripheral blood samples were taken at the time of initial diagnosis, prior to any treatment. An independent validation cohort of under 20 hyperthyroidism patients and 17 patients who later progressed to ophthalmopathy tested prospective prediction of ophthalmopathy. The 95 to 100 discovery patients were randomly divided into training and test sets at a 7:3 ratio. To identify distinguishing TCR V-J signatures, a discovery cohort of around 100 patients was used, comprising 40 to 45 with Graves' ophthalmopathy and some 57 with stable Graves' hyperthyroidism. TCR Vbeta CDR3 sequencing of roughly 140 peripheral blood samples (over 40 ophthalmopathy, 70 to 85 hyperthyroidism and approximately 17 progressor patients) is reported in the paper. After blood sampling, hyperthyroidism patients were treated with methimazole at a starting dose of 30 mg daily, and ophthalmopathy patients were treated with high-dose intravenous methylprednisolone. In more than five Graves' hyperthyroidism patients, the study also compared T-cell repertoires from thyroid tissue with T-cell repertoires from blood.

On the study overall, not on this receptor specifically: Sample size was not statistically predetermined, and blinding of investigators to group allocation was not performed. A model built on a 13 V-J signature distinguished ophthalmopathy from stable hyperthyroidism, reaching over 85% sensitivity and about 81% specificity in cross-validation and 80%/75% in testing. Most expanded thyroid clonotypes (frequency above 0.001) were also detected in blood, suggesting blood repertoires may reflect thyroid immune responses. During validation, the model predicted progression to ophthalmopathy a median of about 6.5 months ahead of onset, with approximately 71% sensitivity and about 75% specificity.

Remarks on this clonotype: Its antigen is currently not known. Base qualities are missing; no much larger clone stands one base away.

Graves' hyperthyroidism was defined as stable when no progression to ophthalmopathy occurred over 18 months of follow-up. Hyperthyroidism patients were newly diagnosed, with disease duration under 2 months, and aged 18 to 65 years. The study excluded patients with uncontrolled infections, other autoimmune diseases, pregnancy or lactation. Diagnoses relied on clinical symptoms, serum thyroxine and TRAb, thyroid ultrasound and orbital computed tomography. Ficoll-Paque density gradient centrifugation was used to isolate PBMCs from 8.5 to 10 ml of fresh peripheral blood. Total RNA was extracted with Trizol reagent, and quality was checked on an Agilent 2100 Bioanalyzer. Taken from cysteine to phenylalanine, the CDR3 has 12 residues. This entry keeps only the CDR3 DNA: 36 bases, framed from base 1. The V and J ends are trimmed by 1 base and 5 bases, leaving 3 bases between them. The germline V gene (reference sequence) sets CDR1 to LGHDT and CDR2 to YNNKEL.

TCR beta CDR3 regions were amplified from RNA transcripts. A first-round RT-PCR of the TCR CDR3 used the HTBI primer set with the Qiagen OneStep RT-PCR kit. Libraries were constructed in a second round of multiplex PCR, after which size selection and purification were performed. Sequencing of the libraries was done on an Illumina HiSeq2000 using paired-end 100 bp reads. In the original analysis: SOAPnuke was used to process the raw data, throwing out any read that contained adapters or uncalled bases, had a mean Phred below 15, or lacked an exact constant-primer or identifier match. High-quality paired reads were merged with COPE v1.2.5, and unique nucleotide sequences were defined as clonotypes. MiTCR v1.1 was used to align the clonotypes against IMGT TRBV, TRBD and TRBJ reference segments. Analysis was restricted to V-J combinations with a frequency above 0.0001, which covered roughly 99% of repertoires. The TCS score was defined as the ratio of F50 (clonal expansion) to E x V (chaos), calculated using BLOSUM62-based TCRdist between CDR3 peptides within each V-J. Welch's t-statistics and random forest reduced fewer than 550 V-J features to 10 to 15, which were used in a naive Bayes classifier (R e1071). TCRdb reworked the public reads: Q25 trimming with fastp, MiXCR clone assembly, productive beta chains retained. Each entry merges the rows of one CDR3 protein and shows their most common DNA and genes. These V and J calls rely on TCRdb rather than the paper's analysis. The sample contains fewer than 250,000 distinct CDR3 sequences, 17% of them found a single time. The ten largest clones add up to around 52% of the sample.

Recombination joined TRBV3-1 with TRBJ2-4; too little of a D gene remains to name it. The sample taken for sequencing was blood. The sequence was obtained from a man in his fifties or sixties with Graves' hyperthyroidism. The DNA reads TGTGCCAGCAGCCAAGCAGAAAACATTCAGTACTTC. This codes for CASSQAENIQYF. With the portions outside the CDR3 filled from the reference TRBV3-1 and TRBJ2-4 genes, the complete variable region becomes DTAVSQTPKYLVTQMGNDKSIKCEQNLGHDTMYWYKQDSKKFLKIMFSYNNKELIINETVPNRFSPKSPDKAHLNLHINSLELGDSAVYFCASSQAENIQYFGAGTRLSVL.